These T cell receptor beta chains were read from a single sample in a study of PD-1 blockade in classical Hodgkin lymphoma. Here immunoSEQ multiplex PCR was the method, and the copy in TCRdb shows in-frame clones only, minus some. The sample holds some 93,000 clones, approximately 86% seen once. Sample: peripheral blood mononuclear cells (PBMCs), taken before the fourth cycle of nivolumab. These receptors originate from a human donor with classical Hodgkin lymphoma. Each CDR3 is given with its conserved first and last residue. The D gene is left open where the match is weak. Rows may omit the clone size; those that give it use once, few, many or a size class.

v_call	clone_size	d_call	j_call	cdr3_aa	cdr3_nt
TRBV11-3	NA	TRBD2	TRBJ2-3	CASSPGTSGNLDTQYF	TGTGCCAGCAGCCCCGGGACTAGCGGGAATTTAGATACGCAGTATTTT
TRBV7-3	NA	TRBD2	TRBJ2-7	CASSPTSGSNYEQYF	TGTGCCAGCAGCCCCACTAGCGGATCAAACTACGAGCAGTACTTC
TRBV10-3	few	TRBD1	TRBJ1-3	CAIRTGQRKGSGNTIYF	TGTGCCATCAGGACGGGACAGAGGAAGGGCTCTGGAAACACCATATATTTT
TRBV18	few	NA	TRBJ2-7	CASSPGLAMQREQYF	TGTGCCAGCTCACCAGGGCTAGCGATGCAGCGCGAGCAGTACTTC
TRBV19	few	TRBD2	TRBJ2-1	CATGLAGVIGGEQFF	TGTGCCACTGGACTAGCGGGAGTCATTGGGGGTGAGCAGTTCTTC
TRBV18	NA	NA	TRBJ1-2	CASSPTPDSRNYGYTF	TGTGCCAGCTCACCAACACCGGACTCCCGTAACTATGGCTACACCTTC
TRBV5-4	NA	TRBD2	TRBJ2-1	CASHPGLAGSNEQFF	TGTGCCAGCCACCCTGGACTAGCGGGATCCAATGAGCAGTTCTTC
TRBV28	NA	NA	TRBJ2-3	CASSSGHSVDTQYF	TGTGCCAGCAGTTCGGGACATTCTGTAGATACGCAGTATTTT
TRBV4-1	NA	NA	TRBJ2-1	CASSQDFGLPSNEQFF	TGCGCCAGCAGCCAAGATTTCGGACTACCCTCCAATGAGCAGTTCTTC
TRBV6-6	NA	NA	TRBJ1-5	CAAGPSQPQHF	TGTGCCGCGGGACCTAGTCAGCCCCAGCATTTT
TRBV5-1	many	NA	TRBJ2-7	CASSRGYEQYF	TGCGCCAGCAGCAGGGGATACGAGCAGTACTTC
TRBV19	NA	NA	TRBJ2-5	CASSESETQYF	TGTGCCAGTAGTGAGTCAGAGACCCAGTACTTC
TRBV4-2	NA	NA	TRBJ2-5	CASSPRGEGRETQYF	TGTGCCAGCAGCCCTAGGGGGGAGGGGAGGGAGACCCAGTACTTC
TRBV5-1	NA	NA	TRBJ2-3	CASSLKSFSTDTQYF	TGCGCCAGCAGCTTGAAGTCATTTAGCACAGATACGCAGTATTTT
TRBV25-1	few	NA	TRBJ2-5	CASSEGTGREQETQYF	TGTGCCAGCAGTGAGGGGACCGGACGGGAACAAGAGACCCAGTACTTC
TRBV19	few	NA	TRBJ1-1	CASSIGGTMNTEAFF	TGTGCCAGTAGTATCGGCGGGACTATGAACACTGAAGCTTTCTTT
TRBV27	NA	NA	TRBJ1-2	CASSLGEGRSYTF	TGTGCCAGCAGTTTAGGAGAAGGCAGGAGCTACACCTTC
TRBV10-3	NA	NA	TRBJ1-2	CAISGSNYGYTF	TGTGCCATCAGTGGCAGCAACTATGGCTACACCTTC
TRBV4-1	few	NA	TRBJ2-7	CASRGTTYEQYF	TGCGCCAGCCGGGGAACCACCTACGAGCAGTACTTC
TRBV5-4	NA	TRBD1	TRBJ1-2	CASSRGTGGYTF	TGTGCCAGCAGCCGAGGGACAGGAGGCTACACCTTC
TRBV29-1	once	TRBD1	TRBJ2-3	CSVGQGAPTDTQYF	TGCAGCGTGGGGCAGGGGGCTCCCACAGATACGCAGTATTTT
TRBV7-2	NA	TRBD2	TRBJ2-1	CASRRDSGAGEQFF	TGTGCCAGCCGCCGGGATAGCGGGGCGGGGGAGCAGTTCTTC
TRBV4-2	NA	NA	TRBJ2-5	CASSPGTGETQYF	TGTGCCAGCAGCCCAGGGACTGGGGAGACCCAGTACTTC
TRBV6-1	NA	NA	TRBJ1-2	CASSENPTGNYGYTF	TGTGCCAGCAGTGAAAATCCGACAGGAAACTATGGCTACACCTTC
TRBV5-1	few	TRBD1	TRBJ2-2	CASSPGQGANGELFF	TGCGCCAGCAGCCCCGGACAGGGGGCTAACGGGGAGCTGTTTTTT
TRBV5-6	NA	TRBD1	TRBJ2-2	CASSLPGQWNTGELFF	TGTGCCAGCAGCTTGCCGGGACAGTGGAACACCGGGGAGCTGTTTTTT
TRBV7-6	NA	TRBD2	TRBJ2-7	CASSSRLAGLDEQYF	TGTGCCAGCAGCTCAAGACTAGCGGGACTCGACGAGCAGTACTTC
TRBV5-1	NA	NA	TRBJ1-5	CASSLTGDARQPQHF	TGCGCCAGCAGCTTGACGGGGGACGCTCGACAGCCCCAGCATTTT
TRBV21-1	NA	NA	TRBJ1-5	CASSKMRGQGSDQPQHF	TGTGCCAGCAGCAAAATGCGGGGACAGGGGTCCGATCAGCCCCAGCATTTT
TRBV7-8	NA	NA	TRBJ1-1	CASSPQVNTEAFF	TGTGCCAGCAGCCCACAGGTGAACACTGAAGCTTTCTTT
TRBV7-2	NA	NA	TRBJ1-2	CASSLGQANYGYTF	TGTGCCAGCAGCTTAGGCCAGGCTAACTATGGCTACACCTTC
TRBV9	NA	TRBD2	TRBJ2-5	CASSVRGSSETQYF	TGTGCCAGCAGCGTACGCGGGAGCTCGGAGACCCAGTACTTC
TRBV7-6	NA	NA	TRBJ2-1	CASSPSRRGDSYNEQFF	TGTGCCAGCAGCCCATCTAGGCGCGGGGACTCTTACAATGAGCAGTTCTTC
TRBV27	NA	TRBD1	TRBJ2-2	CASSLGQGTGELFF	TGTGCCAGCAGTTTGGGACAGGGCACCGGGGAGCTGTTTTTT
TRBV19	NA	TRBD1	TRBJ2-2	CASSGGQGIGELFF	TGTGCCAGTAGTGGGGGACAGGGCATCGGGGAGCTGTTTTTT
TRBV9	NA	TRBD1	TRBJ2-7	CASSNKAGTGAGEQYF	TGTGCCAGCAGCAATAAAGCCGGGACAGGGGCGGGCGAGCAGTACTTC
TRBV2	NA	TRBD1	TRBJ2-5	CASSVQGAGFWETQYF	TGTGCCAGCAGTGTCCAGGGGGCGGGTTTTTGGGAGACCCAGTACTTC
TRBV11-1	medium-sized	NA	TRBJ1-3	CASSPDWGRGNTIYF	TGTGCCAGCAGCCCTGATTGGGGGCGTGGAAACACCATATATTTT
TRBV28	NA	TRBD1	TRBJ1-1	CASSPLTGGDTEAFF	TGTGCCAGCAGTCCCCTAACAGGGGGCGACACTGAAGCTTTCTTT
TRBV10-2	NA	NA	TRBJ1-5	CASSVLNQPQHF	TGCGCCAGCAGTGTCCTGAATCAGCCCCAGCATTTT
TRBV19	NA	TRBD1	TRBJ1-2	CASRPASPGQNNYGYTF	TGTGCCAGTAGGCCCGCCTCCCCGGGACAGAATAACTATGGCTACACCTTC
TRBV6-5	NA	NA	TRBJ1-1	CASSKGWMNTEAFF	TGTGCCAGCAGCAAGGGCTGGATGAACACTGAAGCTTTCTTT
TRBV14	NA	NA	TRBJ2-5	CASSPGPQETQYF	TGTGCCAGCAGCCCTGGACCCCAAGAGACCCAGTACTTC
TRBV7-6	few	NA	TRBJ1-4	CASSRGERKLFF	TGTGCCAGCAGCCGCGGGGAGCGAAAACTGTTTTTT
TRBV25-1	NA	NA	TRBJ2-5	CASSELKETQYF	TGTGCCAGCAGTGAGCTGAAAGAGACCCAGTACTTC
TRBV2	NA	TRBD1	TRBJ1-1	CASRTRQGANTEAFF	TGTGCCAGCAGAACCAGACAGGGGGCGAACACTGAAGCTTTCTTT
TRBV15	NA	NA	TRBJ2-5	CATSRVGPARETQYF	TGTGCCACCAGCAGAGTTGGGCCCGCCCGGGAGACCCAGTACTTC
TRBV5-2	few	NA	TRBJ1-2	CASSPTGGRDGYTF	TGTGCCAGCAGCCCGACGGGGGGGCGGGATGGCTACACCTTC
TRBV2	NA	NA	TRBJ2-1	CASRVGLVDNEQFF	TGTGCCAGCAGGGTCGGCCTGGTTGACAATGAGCAGTTCTTC
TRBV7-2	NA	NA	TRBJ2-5	CASSLARGQVETQYF	TGTGCCAGCAGCTTAGCAAGGGGTCAGGTTGAGACCCAGTACTTC
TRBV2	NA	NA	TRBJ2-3	CASSEAPPFPDTQYF	TGTGCCAGCAGTGAAGCTCCTCCCTTTCCAGATACGCAGTATTTT
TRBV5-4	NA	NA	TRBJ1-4	CASSLGGPYNEKLFF	TGTGCCAGCAGCTTGGGGGGACCGTACAATGAAAAACTGTTTTTT
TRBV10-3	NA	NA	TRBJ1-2	CAISLGTRYGYTF	TGTGCCATCAGTCTCGGGACACGGTATGGCTACACCTTC
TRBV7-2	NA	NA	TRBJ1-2	CASSLDSGLSGYTF	TGTGCCAGCAGCTTAGATTCCGGGCTCAGTGGCTACACCTTC
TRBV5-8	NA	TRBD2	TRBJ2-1	CASSLFSSGIVEQFF	TGTGCCAGCAGCTTGTTCTCTAGCGGGATCGTTGAGCAGTTCTTC
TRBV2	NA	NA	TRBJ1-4	CASTPRRALFEKLFF	TGTGCCAGCACTCCCCGTCGGGCGTTATTTGAAAAACTGTTTTTT
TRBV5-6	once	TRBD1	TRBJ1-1	CASASQGMNTEAFF	TGTGCCAGCGCTTCACAGGGGATGAACACTGAAGCTTTCTTT
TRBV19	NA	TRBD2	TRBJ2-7	CASSKGRDGARNEQYF	TGTGCCAGTAGTAAGGGGAGGGATGGAGCTAGGAACGAGCAGTACTTC
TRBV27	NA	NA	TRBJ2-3	CASIRAGDTQYF	TGTGCCAGCATCCGGGCGGGAGATACGCAGTATTTT
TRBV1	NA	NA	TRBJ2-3	CTSSRTPPGVSGREGTDTQYF	TGCACCAGCAGTCGTACCCCCCCAGGTGTTAGCGGGAGGGAGGGCACAGATACGCAGTATTTT